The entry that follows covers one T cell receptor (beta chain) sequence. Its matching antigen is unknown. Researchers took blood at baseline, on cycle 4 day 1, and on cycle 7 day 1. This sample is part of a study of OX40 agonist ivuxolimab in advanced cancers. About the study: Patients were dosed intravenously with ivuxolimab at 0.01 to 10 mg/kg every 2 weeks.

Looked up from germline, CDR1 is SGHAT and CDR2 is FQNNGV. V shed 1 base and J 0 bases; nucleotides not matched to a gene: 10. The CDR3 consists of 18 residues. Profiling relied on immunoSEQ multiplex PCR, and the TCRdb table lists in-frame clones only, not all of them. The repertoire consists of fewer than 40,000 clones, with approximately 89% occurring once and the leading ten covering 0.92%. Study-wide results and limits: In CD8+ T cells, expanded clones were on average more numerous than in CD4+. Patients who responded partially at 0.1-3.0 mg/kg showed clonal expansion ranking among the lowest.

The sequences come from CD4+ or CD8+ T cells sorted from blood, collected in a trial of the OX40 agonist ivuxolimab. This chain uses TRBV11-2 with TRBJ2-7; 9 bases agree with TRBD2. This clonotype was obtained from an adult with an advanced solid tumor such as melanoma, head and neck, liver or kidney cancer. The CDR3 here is CASSLAGGGLAFSYEQYF. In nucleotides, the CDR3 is TGTGCCAGCAGCTTAGCAGGTGGTGGACTAGCGTTCTCCTACGAGCAGTACTTC.